These 17 T cell receptor beta chains were sequenced from one sample in a study of technical replicates of blood from a handful of donors. Repertoires were generated with immunoSEQ multiplex PCR, while TCRdb's copy carries only in-frame clones and drops some. The sample consists of about 97,000 clones, over 85% of them appearing once. Sequenced sample: T cells isolated from PBMCs. These receptors were taken from a human donor in good health.

This clone was counted only a few times. The rearrangement joins TRBV29-1 to TRBJ1-1; D gene ambiguous. CDR1 and CDR2 from the germline V gene are SQVTM and ANQGSEA. This CDR3 has 13 residues. The V and J ends lost 6 bases and 6 bases respectively, with 17 bases between them. CDR3 DNA sequence: TGCAGCGTGAGGCAAAGGGAGGAATCTGAAGCTTTCTTT. Translated, it gives CSVRQREESEAFF.

This clone was observed once. The chain uses TRBV18 and TRBJ2-7, with a tentative D call TRBD1 (6 bases). This CDR3 has 15 amino acids. Germline CDR1 reads KGHSH; CDR2 reads LQKENI. V was shortened by 3 bases and J by 6 bases, with 18 bases between the two germline ends. The CDR3 sequence: CASSPPVTGDREQYF. The CDR3 coding sequence is TGTGCCAGCTCACCTCCCGTGACAGGAGACCGCGAGCAGTACTTC.

The chain carries TRBV30 and TRBJ2-5; perhaps TRBD1 as D (7 bases). The CDR3 sequence is 13 residues long. Trimming left V 2 bases short and J 6 bases short, with 13 bases between. From germline, CDR1 is GTSNPN and CDR2 SVGIG (reference sequence). The CDR3, as DNA: TGTGCCTGGAGTAGAGGGGGCGGGAAGACCCAGTACTTC. Its translation is CAWSRGGGKTQYF.

The genes are TRBV5-1 and TRBJ2-5; D might be TRBD1 (5 bases). This CDR3 region has 14 residues. Per germline, CDR1 SGHRS and CDR2 YFSETQ. V lost 5 bases and J 2 bases, leaving 13 bases between the germline ends. CDR3 sequence reads: CASSTGHPQETQYF. CDR3 sequence (DNA): TGCGCCAGCAGTACTGGACATCCTCAAGAGACCCAGTACTTC.

This CDR3 is CASSAWRDTQYF. The CDR3 coding sequence is TGTGCCAGCAGTGCTTGGCGGGATACGCAGTATTTT. The chain employs TRBV2 and TRBJ2-3; unclear D gene. Per germline, CDR1 SNHLY and CDR2 FYNNEI. Trimming left V 4 bases short and J 6 bases short, with 8 bases between. This CDR3 comprises 12 residues.

The chain uses TRBV6-1 and TRBJ2-1, with TRBD2 identical over 10 bases. This CDR3 contains 16 residues. Germline-derived CDR1 and CDR2 are MNHNS and SASEGT. The ends lost 2 bases at V and 5 bases at J; junction bases unmatched: 6. The CDR3 DNA reads as TGTGCCAGCAGTGAAAGGTCCCTAGCGGGGGACAATGAGCAGTTCTTC. It is translated as CASSERSLAGDNEQFF.

The genes are TRBV20-1 and TRBJ2-7; D call uncertain. V gave up 0 bases and J gave up 3 bases, with 3 bases separating them. The CDR3 is 11 amino acids. Germline assignment: CDR1 DFQATT and CDR2 SNEGSKA (reference sequence). The CDR3 region is CSARDNYEQYF. The CDR3 DNA sequence: TGCAGTGCTAGAGATAACTACGAGCAGTACTTC.

The genes are TRBV30 and TRBJ2-2; D not resolved. V lost 3 bases and J lost 6, with 11 bases in between. This CDR3 is 13 amino acids long. Germline CDR1 is GTSNPN and CDR2 is SVGIG (reference sequence). The CDR3 sequence: CAWRGVPSGELFF. CDR3 sequence (DNA): TGTGCCTGGAGAGGAGTTCCGTCCGGGGAGCTGTTTTTT.

CDR3 region: CATRDSPYEQYF. The CDR3 DNA sequence: TGTGCCACCCGGGACAGCCCTTACGAGCAGTACTTC. The V call is TRBV2, the J call TRBJ2-7; 7 bases are a match to TRBD1. CDR3 length equals 12 residues. Germline CDR1 is SNHLY and CDR2 is FYNNEI. Trimming took 10 bases from V and 4 from J; bases not matched to a gene: 7.

This clone showed up just once. The V and J genes are TRBV5-6 and TRBJ2-2, with a possible D match to TRBD2 (6 bases). V was clipped by 5 bases and J by 2 bases, with 13 bases between them. Germline loops: CDR1 SGHDT, CDR2 YYEEEE. The CDR3 extends over 15 amino acids. The CDR3 sequence: CASRELGGNTGELFF. CDR3 coding DNA: TGTGCCAGCAGGGAGTTGGGGGGAAACACCGGGGAGCTGTTTTTT.

This chain links TRBV5-4 with TRBJ2-1; 7 bases line up with TRBD2. Germline CDR1 and CDR2: SGHNT and YYREEE (reference sequence). This CDR3 has 16 amino acids. J was trimmed by 6 bases and V by 4 bases; bases with no gene match: 13. CDR3 region: CASSTGGGDYFNEQFF. In DNA, the CDR3 is TGTGCCAGCAGCACTGGAGGCGGGGACTACTTCAATGAGCAGTTCTTC.

The chain employs TRBV11-2 and TRBJ2-6, with 7 positions matching TRBD1. Trimming cost V 5 bases and J 0 bases; bases outside gene matches: 7. The CDR3 has 17 amino acids. Germline V gene sequence: CDR1 SGHAT, CDR2 FQNNGV. DNA of the CDR3: TGTGCCAGCAGCCTAAGGGGGACAGACTCTGGGGCCAACGTCCTGACTTTC. Translation gives CASSLRGTDSGANVLTF.

V and J are TRBV9 and TRBJ1-1; perhaps TRBD1 as D (6 bases). Trimming removed 2 bases at V and 0 bases at J, with 11 bases between. The germline gives CDR1 SGDLS, CDR2 YYNGEE. CDR3 size: 15 residues. The CDR3 DNA reads TGTGCCAGCAGCGTTCAGGGGCGGTTGAACACTGAAGCTTTCTTT. It is translated as CASSVQGRLNTEAFF.

The V call is TRBV29-1, the J call TRBJ2-1; no clear D gene. CDR3 length: 11 residues. Germline V lookup: CDR1 SQVTM, CDR2 ANQGSEA. With 6 bases removed from V and 2 bases from J, the gap between germline ends came to 5 bases. This CDR3 is CSVATYNEQFF. In DNA, the CDR3 is TGCAGCGTAGCAACCTACAATGAGCAGTTCTTC.

The genes are TRBV11-3 and TRBJ1-1, with TRBD1 as a possible D gene (5 bases). Germline V gene lookup returns CDR1 SGHNT and CDR2 YENEEA. CDR3 length: 12 residues. The ends were cut back, 1 base at V and 6 bases at J, with 6 bases in the middle. For the CDR3, the DNA is TGTGCCAGCAGCTTAGTCAGGGCTGAAGCTTTCTTT. Residues: CASSLVRAEAFF.

The chain has TRBV10-3 and TRBJ2-3; 7 nucleotides match TRBD2. Germline V gene lookup returns CDR1 ENHRY and CDR2 SYGVKD. This CDR3 has 17 residues. The ends lost 0 bases at V and 1 base at J; junction bases unmatched: 7. The CDR3 DNA sequence: TGTGCCATCAGTGAGTCCCCCTTTCTAGCGGGCACAGATACGCAGTATTTT. This encodes CAISESPFLAGTDTQYF.

This chain links TRBV29-1 with TRBJ2-5, with D unclear. Germline V CDR1 and CDR2: SQVTM, ANQGSEA. This CDR3 is built from 15 residues. V was trimmed by 3 bases and J by 4 bases, leaving 18 bases between them. CDR3 residues: CSVEPQRKVAETQYF. CDR3 DNA: TGCAGCGTTGAGCCCCAGCGAAAGGTAGCAGAGACCCAGTACTTC.